Shown below are 26 T cell receptor beta chains from a single sample sequenced in a study of beta chain features in type 1 diabetes. General study results and limits: Significant though moderate, a shortening of TCRB CDR3s appeared in all four CD4+ subsets of Type 1 diabetes patients.

Investigators reverse transcribed all isolated RNA, so they sequenced expressed TCRB transcripts. The assay was immunoSEQ multiplex PCR, and TCRdb's table has in-frame clones only and misses some. The repertoire holds fewer than 350,000 clones, approximately 15% seen once, with less than 0.02% in the top ten. No antigens are known for them. The sequencing input was naive CD4+ T cells from blood. These receptors came from a man between 18 and 29 years old with type 1 diabetes.

This chain connects TRBV2 to TRBJ1-6; 7 nucleotides line up with TRBD1. In germline, CDR1 is SNHLY, CDR2 FYNNEI. Unmatched junction bases numbered 6, after V lost 1 base and J lost 9 bases. The length of the CDR3 is 15 residues. CDR3: CASSEDRGSGSPLHF. The CDR3 nucleotides read TGTGCCAGCAGTGAAGACAGGGGTTCAGGTTCACCCCTCCACTTT. Supplemented by reference TRBV2 and TRBJ1-6, the full variable domain reads EPEVTQTPSHQVTQMGQEVILRCVPISNHLYFYWYRQILGQKVEFLVSFYNNEISEKSEIFDDQFSVERPDGSNFTLKIRSTKLEDSAMYFCASSEDRGSGSPLHFGNGTRLTVT.

V usage is TRBV4-3 and J usage is TRBJ2-7, with TRBD2 matching 7 bases. V lost 4 bases to trimming and J lost 0 bases; unmatched junction nucleotides: 6. CDR1 is LGHNA, CDR2 YSLEER, per germline. The CDR3 spans 15 residues. CDR3 DNA sequence: TGCGCCAGCAGCCGTTCACGGGACTACTCCTACGAGCAGTACTTC. This translates into CASSRSRDYSYEQYF.

The chain combines TRBV5-1 with TRBJ2-1; TRBD2 matches 9 bases. CDR1 is SGHRS, CDR2 YFSETQ, per germline. J lost 9 bases, V lost 4 bases, and 8 bases had no gene match. This CDR3 spans 14 amino acids. The CDR3: CASSTPSGIGEQFF. Here the CDR3 DNA reads TGCGCCAGCAGCACCCCTAGCGGGATCGGTGAGCAGTTCTTC. Full variable domain (rest looked up from reference TRBV5-1 and TRBJ2-1): KAGVTQTPRYLIKTRGQQVTLSCSPISGHRSVSWYQQTPGQGLQFLFEYFSETQRNKGNFPGRFSGRQFSNSRSEMNVSTLELGDSALYLCASSTPSGIGEQFFGPGTRLTVL.

This clone was counted between two and nine times. This chain links TRBV9 with TRBJ2-7, with 7 positions matching TRBD1. This CDR3 region has 15 residues. V lost 1 base, J lost 7 bases, and 11 bases stayed unmatched. CDR1 is SGDLS and CDR2 is YYNGEE in the germline V gene. CDR3 sequence reads: CASSVQGDTQGEQYF. CDR3 DNA: TGTGCCAGCAGCGTACAGGGGGACACCCAGGGGGAGCAGTACTTC.

The rearrangement joins TRBV5-4 to TRBJ1-5, with 7 bases lining up with TRBD1. V was clipped by 2 bases and J by 5 bases; unmatched bases: 4. The CDR3 extends over 14 amino acids. Germline V CDR1 and CDR2: SGHNT, YYREEE (reference sequence). DNA for the CDR3: TGTGCCAGCAGCTTACAGGGGTCCCATCAGCCCCAGCATTTT. Translation gives CASSLQGSHQPQHF.

The chain joins TRBV5-5 to TRBJ1-2; TRBD1 matches at 7 bases. CDR1 and CDR2 (germline): SGHKS, YYEKEE (reference sequence). J lost 8 bases, V lost 4 bases, and 5 bases had no gene match. CDR3 length equals 12 residues. The CDR3 reads CASSPTGVGYTF. The DNA of the CDR3 is TGTGCCAGCAGCCCTACAGGGGTGGGCTACACCTTC.

This clone was counted a few times. The chain is built from TRBV4-2 and TRBJ2-2; D is unresolved. V was pared by 0 bases and J by 5 bases, with 7 bases between. The germline gives CDR1 LGHNA, CDR2 YNFKEQ. The CDR3 is 14 residues long. CDR3 protein: CASSQESWTGELFF. CDR3 in DNA: TGTGCCAGCAGCCAAGAGAGTTGGACCGGGGAGCTGTTTTTT.

This clone turned up a few times. The rearrangement links TRBV11-2 to TRBJ2-1, with 9 positions matching TRBD2. The CDR3 has 15 residues. Trimming at V came to 5 bases and at J to 5 bases, leaving 7 bases not matched to a gene. Looked up from germline, CDR1 is SGHAT and CDR2 is FQNNGV. The CDR3 protein is CASSPRTSADNEQFF. CDR3 nucleotides: TGTGCCAGCAGCCCACGGACTAGCGCAGACAATGAGCAGTTCTTC.

There are a few counts of this clone. The chain has TRBV5-4 and TRBJ1-4; the match to TRBD1 covers 10 bases. The CDR3 has 15 amino acids. The V and J ends lost 4 bases and 8 bases, in that order; junction bases with no gene match: 8. Germline lookup yields CDR1 SGHNT and CDR2 YYREEE (reference sequence). In DNA form, the CDR3 reads TGTGCCAGCAGCCCACCGGGACAGGGGACGGAAAAACTGTTTTTT. Translating gives CASSPPGQGTEKLFF.

This clone occurred a few times. The chain couples TRBV28 to TRBJ2-1; 10 bases fit TRBD2. The CDR3 has 15 residues. Trimming cost V 2 bases and J 6 bases; bases outside gene matches: 4. Germline lookup yields CDR1 MDHEN and CDR2 SYDVKM. CDR3 in DNA: TGTGCCAGCAGTTTAGGTGCTAGCGGGAGCAATGAGCAGTTCTTC. Amino acid sequence: CASSLGASGSNEQFF.

Regarding this clone: One junction end disagrees with the germline gene, perhaps due to a read error. The sample has other DNA sequences that encode this CDR3 too. V is TRBV2 and J is TRBJ1-1; 8 bases align to TRBD1. This CDR3 region has 14 residues. In germline, CDR1 is SNHLY, CDR2 FYNNEI. The CDR3 nucleotides are TGTGCTAGCAGTGACAGGGGAAAGAACACTGAAGCTTTCTTT. Translated: CASSDRGKNTEAFF. Full variable domain (missing parts from reference TRBV2 and TRBJ1-1): EPEVTQTPSHQVTQMGQEVILRCVPISNHLYFYWYRQILGQKVEFLVSFYNNEISEKSEIFDDQFSVERPDGSNFTLKIRSTKLEDSAMYFCASSDRGKNTEAFFGQGTRLTVV.

J is TRBJ2-1 and V is TRBV19; 11 bases match TRBD2. The V segment lost 6 bases and the J segment 4 bases; nucleotides outside the gene matches: 5. CDR1 and CDR2 (germline): LNHDA, SQIVND (reference sequence). This CDR3 spans 15 amino acids. CDR3 in DNA: TGTGCCAGTAGACTAGCGGGAGTCCGGTACAATGAGCAGTTCTTC. It translates to CASRLAGVRYNEQFF.

This clone was counted between two and nine times. V is TRBV4-3 and J is TRBJ2-1, with a possible D match to TRBD1 (6 bases). V lost 2 bases and J 5 bases, leaving 13 bases between the germline ends. The CDR3 covers 15 residues. Germline CDR1 and CDR2: LGHNA and YSLEER. CDR3 protein: CASSQRTGRNNEQFF. The CDR3 region has the DNA TGCGCCAGCAGCCAACGCACAGGGCGTAACAATGAGCAGTTCTTC.

The chain recombines TRBV11-2 with TRBJ1-3, with 10 bases matching TRBD1. The CDR3 contains 16 residues. Germline V gene sequence: CDR1 SGHAT, CDR2 FQNNGV. J was trimmed by 7 bases and V by 4 bases; bases with no gene match: 10. The CDR3 nucleotides read TGTGCCAGCAGCTCCGAGACCGACAGGGGGCCGAACACCATATATTTT. The encoded protein is CASSSETDRGPNTIYF.

The chain carries TRBV4-1 and TRBJ1-2, with 9 bases that match TRBD1. V was pared by 3 bases and J by 5 bases, with 7 bases of the junction left unmatched. From germline, CDR1 is MGHRA and CDR2 YSYEKL. There are 15 residues in the CDR3. The CDR3 reads CASSHAGTGIYGYTF. CDR3 DNA: TGCGCCAGCAGCCATGCCGGGACAGGGATATATGGCTACACCTTC.

In its sample, this clone was seen a few times. The chain combines TRBV2 with TRBJ2-3, with 7 bases aligning to TRBD2. Germline V gives CDR1 SNHLY, CDR2 FYNNEI. The CDR3 length is 16 residues. V shed 5 bases and J 4 bases; nucleotides not matched to a gene: 12. In DNA, the CDR3 is TGTGCCAGCAGTCCTAGCGGCCCCCCGGCGTCAGATACGCAGTATTTT. Amino acid sequence: CASSPSGPPASDTQYF. Using reference TRBV2 and TRBJ2-3 for the parts outside the CDR3, the full variable domain is EPEVTQTPSHQVTQMGQEVILRCVPISNHLYFYWYRQILGQKVEFLVSFYNNEISEKSEIFDDQFSVERPDGSNFTLKIRSTKLEDSAMYFCASSPSGPPASDTQYFGPGTRLTVL.

This clone has a handful of counts. The chain combines TRBV5-4 with TRBJ2-5; the match to TRBD2 covers 12 bases. This CDR3 comprises 15 residues. V lost 4 bases to trimming and J lost 0 bases; unmatched junction nucleotides: 1. Germline V gene sequence: CDR1 SGHNT, CDR2 YYREEE (reference sequence). CDR3 bases: TGTGCCAGCAGCCGGACTAGCGGGGACCAAGAGACCCAGTACTTC. Its protein product is CASSRTSGDQETQYF.

The genes are TRBV30 and TRBJ2-5, with D tentatively TRBD2 (5 bases). The better agreement between TRBJ2-7 and the DNA end casts doubt on the J call. The germline V gene has CDR1 GTSNPN and CDR2 SVGIG (reference sequence). The CDR3 length is 13 residues. The CDR3 sequence is CAWSVRGLYEQYF. The CDR3, as DNA: TGTGCCTGGAGTGTGAGAGGGTTATACGAGCAGTACTTC.

The chain is built from TRBV6-5 and TRBJ2-1; D is uncertain. V gave up 0 bases and J gave up 11 bases, with 14 bases separating them. Per germline, CDR1 MNHEY and CDR2 SVGAGI. The CDR3 is 14 amino acids. CDR3 coding DNA: TGTGCCAGCAGTTACTCGAAATCAGGATTGAAGCAGTTCTTC. Translation: CASSYSKSGLKQFF.

This clone has a handful of counts. The chain combines TRBV2 with TRBJ1-1, with D maybe TRBD1 (6 bases). This CDR3 spans 14 amino acids. Trimming pared 2 bases from V and 8 bases from J, leaving 15 bases between. CDR1 SNHLY and CDR2 FYNNEI come from the germline V gene. The CDR3 nucleotides are TGTGCCAGCAGTGAAAAGACCTTGGGGGCCGAAGCTTTCTTT. It yields the protein CASSEKTLGAEAFF.

This clone was recorded a few times. CDR3 in amino acids: CASTLSYNEQFF. The CDR3 DNA follows: TGTGCCAGCACCCTCTCCTACAATGAGCAGTTCTTC. The V and J genes are TRBV6-5 and TRBJ2-1; D call uncertain. V shed 7 bases and J shed 0 bases, with 4 bases lying between them. This CDR3 is built from 12 residues. Germline V lookup: CDR1 MNHEY, CDR2 SVGAGI.

This rearrangement joins TRBV10-3 to TRBJ1-6, with D possibly being TRBD1 (5 bases). Trimming left V 5 bases short and J 5 bases short, with 10 bases between. Per germline, CDR1 ENHRY and CDR2 SYGVKD. The CDR3 runs 14 residues. CDR3: CAISSGTNNSPLHF. Written as DNA, the CDR3 is TGTGCCATCAGTTCCGGGACTAATAATTCACCCCTCCACTTT.

This chain joins TRBV5-1 and TRBJ2-3; maybe TRBD2 (6 bases). Germline values: CDR1 SGHRS, CDR2 YFSETQ. Trimming cost V 2 bases and J 1 base, with 11 bases left between them. The CDR3 loop spans 15 amino acids. Written as DNA, the CDR3 is TGCGCCAGCAGCTTCACGGGACTGGGCACAGATACGCAGTATTTT. This encodes CASSFTGLGTDTQYF.

Notes on this clone: Within the sample, other DNA sequences also encode this same CDR3. This sequence joins TRBV5-1 and TRBJ1-2, with 8 bases identical to TRBD1. The germline V gene encodes CDR1 SGHRS and CDR2 YFSETQ. CDR3 length: 13 amino acids. After removal of 4 bases from V and 3 bases from J, the junction contained 2 bases not matched to a gene. The CDR3 DNA follows: TGCGCCAGCAGCCCGGACAGGGACTATGGCTACACCTTC. This sequence encodes CASSPDRDYGYTF. The full variable domain, rest sourced from reference TRBV5-1 and TRBJ1-2, is KAGVTQTPRYLIKTRGQQVTLSCSPISGHRSVSWYQQTPGQGLQFLFEYFSETQRNKGNFPGRFSGRQFSNSRSEMNVSTLELGDSALYLCASSPDRDYGYTFGSGTRLTVV.

This clone was counted between two and nine times. The V gene is TRBV6-5, the J gene TRBJ2-5; 9 nucleotides line up with TRBD2. The CDR3 has 15 amino acids. J lost 1 base, V lost 4 bases, and 4 bases had no gene match. The germline V gene encodes CDR1 MNHEY and CDR2 SVGAGI. CDR3 sequence reads: CASSWGGGVQETQYF. CDR3 coding DNA: TGTGCCAGCAGTTGGGGCGGGGGGGTCCAAGAGACCCAGTACTTC.

This clone was seen only a few times. The chain's CDR3 is CASSPLSSENTDTQYF. DNA for the CDR3: TGTGCCAGCTCACCACTCTCTAGCGAGAACACAGATACGCAGTATTTT. The chain links TRBV18 to TRBJ2-3; the D gene is possibly TRBD2 (6 bases). V lost 1 base to trimming and J lost 2 bases, with 13 bases between them. Germline V gene lookup returns CDR1 KGHSH and CDR2 LQKENI. The CDR3 contains 16 residues.